This T cell receptor beta chain was recorded in a study of OX40 agonist ivuxolimab in advanced cancers. Whole-study context: Enrollees could have had prior anti-PD-1, anti-PD-L1 or anti-CTLA-4 therapy, which approximately 40% had received.

TCRdb keeps only in-frame clones here, not all; method: immunoSEQ multiplex PCR. Of roughly 120,000 clones detected, roughly nine tenths appear once; the ten largest clones hold 0.27%. CDR3 length: 13 amino acids. V lost 5 bases to trimming and J lost 6 bases, with 11 bases between them. Germline V CDR1 and CDR2: MNHNS, SASEGT. General study findings and limits: CD4+ and CD8+ blood T cells expanded clonally by week 6 at 0.1 to 3.0 mg/kg. Undetermined was the antigen specificity of the expanded peripheral T cells.

Details on this clone: Its antigen is unidentified.

The sequence came from an adult with an advanced solid tumor such as melanoma, head and neck, liver or kidney cancer. The rearrangement uses TRBV6-1 and TRBJ1-5; weak D call: TRBD1 (5 bases). The sequencing used CD4+ or CD8+ T cells sorted from blood, collected in a trial of the OX40 agonist ivuxolimab. The CDR3 spells CASSNQGGQPQHF. The CDR3, as DNA: TGTGCCAGCAGTAATCAGGGCGGTCAGCCCCAGCATTTT.